This TCR beta chain was retrieved from a study of T cells in Graves' hyperthyroidism and ophthalmopathy. Study conclusions and caveats: Most clonotypes expanded in thyroid above 0.001 were likewise present in blood. The model predicted ophthalmopathy a median approximately seven months before onset.

This clonotype has at least ten counts. As yet, its antigen is unknown. RNA transcripts gave rise to amplified TCR beta CDR3 regions. With the HTBI primer set, the TCR CDR3 went through a first round of RT-PCR. MiXCR, applied by TCRdb to the multiplex PCR reads, yields one record per CDR3 protein. Counted here are roughly 600,000 distinct CDR3 sequences, around 13% occurring once; the ten biggest clones make up under 15%. Exclusion of patients followed from uncontrolled infection, other autoimmune disease, pregnancy or lactation. Clinical symptoms, serum thyroxine and TRAb, thyroid ultrasound and orbital computed tomography together formed the diagnostic basis. V was pared by 3 bases and J by 2 bases, with 14 bases between. The CDR3 runs to 15 residues. Per germline, CDR1 SGHRS and CDR2 YFSETQ.

What was sequenced was blood. The clonotype was recovered from a woman between 45 and 60 years old with Graves' ophthalmopathy. The rearrangement links TRBV5-1 to TRBJ1-1; D perhaps matches TRBD1 (5 bases). CDR3 protein: CASSWRGRGNTEAFF. The CDR3 DNA is TGCGCCAGCAGCTGGCGGGGGAGGGGAAACACTGAAGCTTTCTTT.